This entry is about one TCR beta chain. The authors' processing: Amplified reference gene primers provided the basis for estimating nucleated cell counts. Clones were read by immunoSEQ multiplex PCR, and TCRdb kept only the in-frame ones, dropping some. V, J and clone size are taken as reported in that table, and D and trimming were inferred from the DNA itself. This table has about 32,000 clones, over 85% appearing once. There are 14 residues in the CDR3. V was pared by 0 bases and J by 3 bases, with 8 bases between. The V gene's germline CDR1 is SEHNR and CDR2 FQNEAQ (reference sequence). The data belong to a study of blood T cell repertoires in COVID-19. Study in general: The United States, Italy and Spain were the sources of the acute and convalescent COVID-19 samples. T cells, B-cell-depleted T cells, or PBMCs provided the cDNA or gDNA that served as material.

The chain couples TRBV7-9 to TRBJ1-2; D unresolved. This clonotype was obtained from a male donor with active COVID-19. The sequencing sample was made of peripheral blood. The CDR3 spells CASSLALGDYGYTF. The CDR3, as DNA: TGTGCCAGCAGCTTAGCGCTAGGAGACTATGGCTACACCTTC.